The 3 T cell receptor beta chains listed next were all sequenced from one sample in a study of shared clonotypes between healthy human individuals. Sequencing used immunoSEQ multiplex PCR; TCRdb keeps in-frame clones, though not all of them. The sample has 850,000 to 1,100,000 clones, about 80% seen once; the top ten hold 0.85% to 1%. Material: memory CD4+ T cells from PBMCs. Subset of the sample: CD45RA-negative fraction. The receptors stem from a man between 18 and 35 years old in good health. Some clones in this sample may be carry-over from other donors' samples.

This clone was picked up many times. The rearrangement links TRBV7-9 to TRBJ2-1; 14 positions agree with TRBD2. CDR1 and CDR2 (germline): SEHNR, FQNEAQ (reference sequence). The CDR3 spans 17 residues. Trimming removed 5 bases from V and 8 bases from J; junction bases left unmatched: 11. The CDR3 spells CASSRGLAGAKGHEQFF. CDR3 in DNA: TGTGCCAGCAGCCGGGGACTAGCGGGAGCCAAGGGACATGAGCAGTTCTTC.

This chain joins TRBV19 and TRBJ1-1; D is possibly TRBD1 (6 bases). Germline CDR1 and CDR2: LNHDA and SQIVND (reference sequence). The CDR3 loop spans 13 amino acids. The germline V and J ends were trimmed by 5 bases and 6 bases, with 13 bases remaining between them. CDR3 nucleotides: TGTGCCAGTAGTGGACAGAAAGGCCCTGAAGCTTTCTTT. Amino acids: CASSGQKGPEAFF.

The rearrangement joins TRBV15 to TRBJ2-7; D is unclear. The CDR3 is 13 residues long. Between the trimmed V and J ends, which lost 0 bases and 3 bases, there was a span of 6 bases. The V gene's germline CDR1 is LNHNV and CDR2 YYDKDF (reference sequence). The CDR3 coding sequence is TGTGCCACCAGCAGAGAGGCCTTCTACGAGCAGTACTTC. As protein: CATSREAFYEQYF.